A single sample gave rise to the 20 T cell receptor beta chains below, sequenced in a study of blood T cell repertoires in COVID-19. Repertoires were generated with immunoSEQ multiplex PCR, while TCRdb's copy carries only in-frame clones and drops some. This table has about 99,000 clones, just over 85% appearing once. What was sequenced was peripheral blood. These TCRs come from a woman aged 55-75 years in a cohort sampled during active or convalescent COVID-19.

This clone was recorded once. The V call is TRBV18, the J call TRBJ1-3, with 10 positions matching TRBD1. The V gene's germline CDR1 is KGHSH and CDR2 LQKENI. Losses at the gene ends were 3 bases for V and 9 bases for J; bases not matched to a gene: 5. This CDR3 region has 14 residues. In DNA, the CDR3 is TGTGCCAGCTCACCGGGACAGGGGCAAAGCACCATATATTTT. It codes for CASSPGQGQSTIYF.

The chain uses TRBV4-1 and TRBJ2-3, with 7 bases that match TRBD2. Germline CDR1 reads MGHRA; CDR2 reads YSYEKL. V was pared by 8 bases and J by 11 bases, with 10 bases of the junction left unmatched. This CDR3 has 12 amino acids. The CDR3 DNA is TGCGCCAGCCGCCCTGTAGCGGGCAAGCAGTATTTT. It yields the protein CASRPVAGKQYF.

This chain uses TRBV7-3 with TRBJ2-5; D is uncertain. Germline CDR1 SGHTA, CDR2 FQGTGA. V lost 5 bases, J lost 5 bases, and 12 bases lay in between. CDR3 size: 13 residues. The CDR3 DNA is TGTGCCAGCAGCGTCGGAGCGAGGGAGACCCAGTACTTC. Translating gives CASSVGARETQYF.

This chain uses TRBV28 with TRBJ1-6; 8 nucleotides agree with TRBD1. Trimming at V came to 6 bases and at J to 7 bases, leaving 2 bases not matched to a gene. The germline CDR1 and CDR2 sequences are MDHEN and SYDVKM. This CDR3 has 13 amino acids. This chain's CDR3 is CASRQGVNSPLHF. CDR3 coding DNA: TGTGCCAGCAGACAGGGGGTAAATTCACCCCTCCACTTT.

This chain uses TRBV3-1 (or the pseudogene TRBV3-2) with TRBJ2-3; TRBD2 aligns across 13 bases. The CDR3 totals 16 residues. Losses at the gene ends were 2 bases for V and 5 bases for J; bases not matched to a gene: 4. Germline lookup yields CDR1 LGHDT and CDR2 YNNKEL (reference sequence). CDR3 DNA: TGTGCCAGCAGCCAAACTAGCGGGGGGGCAAGAGATACGCAGTATTTT. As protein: CASSQTSGGARDTQYF.

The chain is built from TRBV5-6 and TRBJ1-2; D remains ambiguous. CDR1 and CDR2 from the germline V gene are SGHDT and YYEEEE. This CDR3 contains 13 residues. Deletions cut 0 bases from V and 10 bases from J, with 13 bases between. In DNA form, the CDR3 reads TGTGCCAGCAGCTTGGCGGCCCTAGACCCCTACACCTTC. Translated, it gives CASSLAALDPYTF.

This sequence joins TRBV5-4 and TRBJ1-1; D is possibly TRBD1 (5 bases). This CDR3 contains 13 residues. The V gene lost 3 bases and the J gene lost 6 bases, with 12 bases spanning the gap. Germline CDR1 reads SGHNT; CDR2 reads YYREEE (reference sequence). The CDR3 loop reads CASSSGRDPEAFF. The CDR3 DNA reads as TGTGCCAGCAGCTCGGGGCGGGATCCTGAAGCTTTCTTT.

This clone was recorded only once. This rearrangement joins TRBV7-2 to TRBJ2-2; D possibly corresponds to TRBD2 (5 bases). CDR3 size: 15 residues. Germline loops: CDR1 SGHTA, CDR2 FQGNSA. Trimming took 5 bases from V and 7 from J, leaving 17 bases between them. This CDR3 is CASSLTNTGVGELFF. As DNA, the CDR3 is TGTGCCAGCAGCCTAACTAATACCGGGGTCGGGGAGCTGTTTTTT.

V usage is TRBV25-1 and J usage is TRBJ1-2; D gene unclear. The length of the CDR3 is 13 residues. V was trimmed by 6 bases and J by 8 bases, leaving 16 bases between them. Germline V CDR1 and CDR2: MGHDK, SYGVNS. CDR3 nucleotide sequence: TGTGCCAGCAGCCTCGGCCGGGTTGAAGGCTACACCTTC. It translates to CASSLGRVEGYTF.

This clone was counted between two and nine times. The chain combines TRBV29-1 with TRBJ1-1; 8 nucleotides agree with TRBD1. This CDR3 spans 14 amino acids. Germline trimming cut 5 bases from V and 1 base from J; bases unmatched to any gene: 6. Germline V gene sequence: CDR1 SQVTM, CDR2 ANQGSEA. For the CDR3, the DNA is TGCAGCGTTCGCCCGGGACAGGCGAACACTGAAGCTTTCTTT. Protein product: CSVRPGQANTEAFF.

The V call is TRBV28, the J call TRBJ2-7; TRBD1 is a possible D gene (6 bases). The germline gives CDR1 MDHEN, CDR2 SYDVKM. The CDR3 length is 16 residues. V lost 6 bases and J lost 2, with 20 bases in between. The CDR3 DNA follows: TGTGCCAGCAGCTCGAATCTCCGGGACATCACCTACGAGCAGTACTTC. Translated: CASSSNLRDITYEQYF.

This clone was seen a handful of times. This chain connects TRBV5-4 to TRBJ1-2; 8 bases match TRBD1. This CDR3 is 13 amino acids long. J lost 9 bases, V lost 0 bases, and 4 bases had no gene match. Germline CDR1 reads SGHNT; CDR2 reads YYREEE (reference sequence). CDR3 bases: TGTGCCAGCAGCTTGGGACAGGGGTTCAGCTACACCTTC. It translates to CASSLGQGFSYTF.

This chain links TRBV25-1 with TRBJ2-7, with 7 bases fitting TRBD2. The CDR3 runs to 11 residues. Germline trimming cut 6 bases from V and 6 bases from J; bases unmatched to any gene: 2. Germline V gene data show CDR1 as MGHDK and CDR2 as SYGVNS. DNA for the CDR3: TGTGCCAGCAGCCGCGGGGGCGAGCAGTACTTC. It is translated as CASSRGGEQYF.

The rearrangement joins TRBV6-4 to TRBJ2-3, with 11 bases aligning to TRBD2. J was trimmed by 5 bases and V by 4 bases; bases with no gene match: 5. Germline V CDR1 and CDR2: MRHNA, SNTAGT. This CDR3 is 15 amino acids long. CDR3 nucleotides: TGTGCCAGCAGTGCACTAGCGGGGGCCGGAGATACGCAGTATTTT. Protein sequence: CASSALAGAGDTQYF.

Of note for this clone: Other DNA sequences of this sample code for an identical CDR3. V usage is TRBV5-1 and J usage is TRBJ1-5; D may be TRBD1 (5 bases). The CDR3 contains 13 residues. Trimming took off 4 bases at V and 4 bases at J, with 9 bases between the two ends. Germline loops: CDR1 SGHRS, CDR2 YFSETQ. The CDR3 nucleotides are TGCGCCAGCAGCATCGGACAAAATCAGCCCCAGCATTTT. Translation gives CASSIGQNQPQHF. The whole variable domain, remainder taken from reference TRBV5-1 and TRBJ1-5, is KAGVTQTPRYLIKTRGQQVTLSCSPISGHRSVSWYQQTPGQGLQFLFEYFSETQRNKGNFPGRFSGRQFSNSRSEMNVSTLELGDSALYLCASSIGQNQPQHFGDGTRLSIL.

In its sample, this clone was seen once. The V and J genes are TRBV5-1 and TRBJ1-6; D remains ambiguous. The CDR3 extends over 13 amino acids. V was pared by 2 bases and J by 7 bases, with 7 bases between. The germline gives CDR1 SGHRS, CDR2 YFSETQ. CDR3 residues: CASSFSYNSPLHF. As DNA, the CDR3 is TGCGCCAGCAGCTTTAGTTACAATTCACCCCTCCACTTT.

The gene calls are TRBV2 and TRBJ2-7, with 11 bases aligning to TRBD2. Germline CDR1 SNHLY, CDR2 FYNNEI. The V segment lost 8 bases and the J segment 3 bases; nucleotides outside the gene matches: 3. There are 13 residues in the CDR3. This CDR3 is CASDGLAGYEQYF. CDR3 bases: TGTGCCAGCGACGGACTAGCGGGCTACGAGCAGTACTTC.

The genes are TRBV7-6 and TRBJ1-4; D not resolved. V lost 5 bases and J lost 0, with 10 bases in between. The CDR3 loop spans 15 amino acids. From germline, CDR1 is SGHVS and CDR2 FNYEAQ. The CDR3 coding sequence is TGTGCCAGCAGCCTCTTGGCGGCAACTAATGAAAAACTGTTTTTT. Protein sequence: CASSLLAATNEKLFF.

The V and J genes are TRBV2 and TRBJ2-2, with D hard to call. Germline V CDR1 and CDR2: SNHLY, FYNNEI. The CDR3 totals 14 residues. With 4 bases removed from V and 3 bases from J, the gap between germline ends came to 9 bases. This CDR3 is CASSGPGDTGELFF. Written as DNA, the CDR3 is TGTGCCAGCAGTGGTCCAGGTGACACCGGGGAGCTGTTTTTT.

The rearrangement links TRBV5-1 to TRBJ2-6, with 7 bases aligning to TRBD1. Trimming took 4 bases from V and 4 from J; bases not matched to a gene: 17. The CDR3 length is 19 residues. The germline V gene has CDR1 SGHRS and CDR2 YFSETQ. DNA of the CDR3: TGCGCCAGCAGCGGGGCCGGCAGGACAGGCCTTCGGGGGGCCAACGTCCTGACTTTC. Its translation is CASSGAGRTGLRGANVLTF.